This TCR beta chain was obtained from a study of glioma-infiltrating T cells. Study observations and caveats: CDR3 overlap between tissue and blood was very small.

This clonotype was counted ten times or more. The antigen remains unidentified. Germline CDR1 reads SQVTM; CDR2 reads ANQGSEA. The V gene lost 7 bases and the J gene lost 0 bases, with 9 bases spanning the gap. There are 12 residues in the CDR3. TCR alpha and beta CDR3 regions were amplified from RNA using iRepertoire nested multiplex PCR. One entry per CDR3 protein, called by TCRdb with MiXCR from the multiplex PCR reads. The table shows about 190,000 distinct CDR3 sequences, with approximately 30% occurring only once. This receptor was obtained from a human donor with low-grade glioma or glioblastoma, undergoing nonglioma brain surgery, or in good health (not recorded which). The sample comprised glioma tissue, nonneoplastic brain tissue, or PBMCs (not recorded which). The chain employs TRBV29-1 and TRBJ1-1; D gene ambiguous. The CDR3 region is CSGRQLNTEAFF. In DNA form, the CDR3 reads TGCAGCGGGAGGCAGTTGAACACTGAAGCTTTCTTT.